Following are 3 T cell receptor beta chains from one sample sequenced in a study of monozygotic twins with inflammatory bowel disease. Following a re-call of the 5' RACE reads, TCRdb has one entry per CDR3 protein and lacks DNA. The specimen's table records more than 350,000 distinct CDR3 sequences. Sequences were obtained from blood. These receptors were obtained from a human donor with ulcerative colitis or Crohn's disease, or a healthy co-twin of an affected twin (not recorded which).

The CDR3 protein is CASSLIWGGTYEQYF. The chain uses TRBV5-1 and TRBJ2-7; checking the TCRdb D call of TRBD1 is not possible without DNA. Germline CDR1 and CDR2: SGHRS and YFSETQ. The CDR3 runs to 15 residues.

The chain links TRBV20-1 to TRBJ2-1; checking the TCRdb D call of TRBD1 is not possible without DNA. Germline CDR1 reads DFQATT; CDR2 reads SNEGSKA (reference sequence). CDR3 length: 14 residues. This CDR3 is CSARDRDSFYEQFF.

The chain has TRBV15 and TRBJ2-1. The CDR3 covers 15 residues. Germline V gene lookup returns CDR1 LNHNV and CDR2 YYDKDF (reference sequence). The CDR3 sequence: CATSRGGSLANEQFF. Full variable domain (rest looked up from reference TRBV15 and TRBJ2-1): DAMVIQNPRYQVTQFGKPVTLSCSQTLNHNVMYWYQQKSSQAPKLLFHYYDKDFNNEADTPDNFQSRRPNTSFCFLDIRSPGLGDTAMYLCATSRGGSLANEQFFGPGTRLTVL.